A single sample is the source of the 4 T cell receptor beta chains below, sequenced in a study of blood T cell repertoires in COVID-19. Sequencing used immunoSEQ multiplex PCR; TCRdb keeps in-frame clones, though not all of them. The sample records roughly 150,000 clones, around 86% being singletons. The specimen was PBMCs or T cells enriched from blood (not recorded which). These receptor sequences come from a man between 45 and 60 years old who had recovered from COVID-19.

The chain links TRBV10-1 to TRBJ2-7; TRBD2 is a possible D gene (5 bases). Trimming removed 5 bases from V and 5 bases from J, with 13 bases in between. The CDR3 loop spans 13 amino acids. Germline V gives CDR1 WNHNN, CDR2 SYGVQD (reference sequence). CDR3 sequence (DNA): TGCGCCAGCAGTAGGGAGAAGGGCAACGAGCAGTACGTC. Amino acid sequence: CASSREKGNEQYV.

V gene TRBV7-9 combines with J gene TRBJ1-3, with 9 positions matching TRBD1. The CDR3 consists of 14 residues. The germline CDR1 and CDR2 sequences are SEHNR and FQNEAQ (reference sequence). J lost 1 base, V lost 5 bases, and 0 bases had no gene match. CDR3 sequence (DNA): TGTGCCAGCAGCGGGACAGGGTCTGGAAACACCATATATTTT. Its protein product is CASSGTGSGNTIYF. Complete variable domain (other parts from reference TRBV7-9 and TRBJ1-3): DTGVSQNPRHKITKRGQNVTFRCDPISEHNRLYWYRQTLGQGPEFLTYFQNEAQLEKSRLLSDRFSAERPKGSFSTLEIQRTEQGDSAMYLCASSGTGSGNTIYFGEGSWLTVV.

The chain joins TRBV5-4 to TRBJ2-3; TRBD2 might be the D (6 bases). From germline, CDR1 is SGHNT and CDR2 YYREEE (reference sequence). The CDR3 covers 14 residues. V was trimmed by 3 bases and J by 2 bases, leaving 10 bases between them. CDR3 DNA sequence: TGTGCCAGCAGCTCCGGGACTTTCACAGATACGCAGTATTTT. It encodes CASSSGTFTDTQYF.

The chain uses TRBV9 and TRBJ2-1; 12 nucleotides align to TRBD2. J was trimmed by 8 bases and V by 3 bases; bases with no gene match: 6. Germline assignment: CDR1 SGDLS and CDR2 YYNGEE. This CDR3 region has 15 residues. The CDR3 loop reads CASSEGLAGGDEQFF. In DNA, the CDR3 is TGTGCCAGCAGCGAGGGACTAGCGGGTGGCGATGAGCAGTTCTTC.